This TCR beta chain appears in the sequencing data of a study of beta chain features in type 1 diabetes. Findings and limits, study-wide: There were fewer insertions and more deletions at the VDJ junctions of type 1 diabetes patients. Any role of HLA type in TCRB rearrangement remained unresolved here.

Germline CDR1 reads SNHLY; CDR2 reads FYNNEI. J was trimmed by 2 bases and V by 4 bases; bases with no gene match: 8. This CDR3 contains 17 residues. Of the isolated RNA, all was reverse transcribed, and so the sequenced material was expressed TCRB transcripts. TCRdb's table, derived via immunoSEQ multiplex PCR, lists solely in-frame clones and lacks some. The sample lists some 270,000 clones, 11% to 15% occurring once. CD4+ naive, central memory, regulatory and stem cell-like memory subsets were isolated by sorting on CD45RO/CCR7/CD25/CD127/CD95/CD27. Every sorted population was more than 98% pure. A note on this clone: Its antigen is as yet unknown.

This TCR was sampled from a woman in her thirties or forties in good health. J is TRBJ2-5 and V is TRBV2, with 12 bases aligning to TRBD2. Material: naive CD4+ T cells from blood. The CDR3: CASSGASGGAGQETQYF. Here the CDR3 DNA reads TGTGCCAGCAGTGGGGCTAGCGGGGGGGCGGGGCAAGAGACCCAGTACTTC.